Sequencing of this T cell receptor beta chain was carried out in a study of immune cell composition in non-small cell lung cancer (dated by TCRdb to the late 2010s). Notes on the research overall: To assign histologic subtype, which was mostly lung adenocarcinoma or squamous cell carcinoma, H&E was combined with p63, CK5, Napsin A and TTF-1 immunohistochemistry. Using Adaptive Biotechnologies, the researchers ran TCR-beta sequencing on some 36 paired NSCLC tumour and non-adjacent lung specimens, along with 20 to 30 tumour-only specimens. For supplementary cohort #1, made up of roughly eleven lung adenocarcinoma cases, paired tumour/lung TCR-beta sequencing was done and TIL populations were generated so that tumour reactivity could be assessed. A handful of tumour specimens that had TCR-beta data belonged to rare histological subtypes and were left out of the subtype comparisons.

On the study overall, not on this receptor specifically: Tumour-associated clones >0.5% were found in nearly half of NSCLC cases, namely in 25% to 40% of adenocarcinomas versus less than 85% of squamous carcinomas. Compared with lung adenocarcinoma tumours, lung squamous cell carcinoma showed significantly higher Top 10 clone scores and productive clonality. The reactivity cohort included only around ten cases, and whether tumour-reactive clones share sequences with the dominant in vivo tumour-associated clones was not shown. Smoking pack-years did not significantly correlate with tumour TCR-beta clonality. In roughly 11 adenocarcinoma cases, a strong correlation was found between maximal tumour-associated clone frequency and TIL tumour reactivity, whereas no such correlation was found between overall clonality and TIL tumour reactivity.

TCR-beta CDR3 regions were amplified from genomic DNA by a two-step multiplex PCR, with the second step adding Illumina-compatible adaptors. TCR-beta immunosequencing was performed on an Illumina platform as a commercial immunoSEQ service. In the paper's pipeline: Repertoires were summarised by productive clonality and by Top 10 Clones, defined as the percentage of T-cell templates derived from the ten most frequent sequences. Productive clonality ranged from 0 to 1, with 1 indicating a monoclonal population. Using log10 scatter plots, tumour-associated clones were identified as sequences that made up at least 0.1% of tumour T-cell templates yet were absent from the matched non-adjacent lung. Student's t-tests were used for two-group comparisons, ANOVA for comparisons across stages, and linear regression for relationships, with analyses done in GraphPad Prism7 and R. TCRdb took this table from immuneACCESS and kept in-frame rearrangements with V and J called. Such tables lack part of the clones; where checked against another copy, unresolved V genes explain under half of the gap, and the rest is unexplained. That table furnishes V, J and clone size, whereas the DNA furnished D and trimming. The sample table contains roughly 10,000 clones; only one count was recorded for around 65% of them. 18% of the sample is held by the ten biggest clonotypes.

Note on this clone: It lacks a known antigen. Qualities for individual bases were not recorded, and no much larger clone is one base off.

Genomic DNA was isolated with the QIAamp DNA kit from frozen aliquots of single-cell suspensions that had not been sorted. Surgically resected non-small cell lung cancer tissue was used for the tumour samples. Tissues arrived within 2 hours of resection and were immediately processed into single-cell suspensions. Tissue was broken up mechanically, digested enzymatically with DNase I, collagenase I and hyaluronidase for 25 to 35 minutes at 37 degrees C, and then filtered and RBC-lysed. Sequenced material: lung tumor tissue. This sequence originates from a human donor with non-small cell lung cancer.

Here is the DNA: TGTGCCAGCAGCTCCCCCCAGCTTGGAGGGCCGGGGGAGCAGTACTTC. Its translation reads: CASSSPQLGGPGEQYF. The chain is encoded by TRBV7-6 joined to TRBJ2-5; TRBD2 is a possible D gene, resting on 6 matching bases. The germline V gene provides CDR1 SGHVS and CDR2 FNYEAQ. Trimming costs V 4 bases and J 11 bases, and their ends lie 26 bases apart. The CDR3 contains 16 residues, cysteine and phenylalanine counted. The kept DNA is CDR3 alone, 48 bases in frame from the first base. The variable domain in full, with residues beyond the CDR3 obtained from the reference TRBV7-6 and TRBJ2-5 genes, is GAGVSQSPRYKVTKRGQDVALRCDPISGHVSLYWYRQALGQGPEFLTYFNYEAQQDKSGLPNDRFSAERPEGSISTLTIQRTEQRDSAMYRCASSSPQLGGPGEQYFGPGTRLLVL.